A selection of T cell receptor beta chains follows, all from one sample in a study of blood T cell repertoires in COVID-19. Profiling relied on immunoSEQ multiplex PCR, and the TCRdb table lists in-frame clones only, not all of them. The profile shows about 230,000 clones, over 75% of them singletons. The sample was peripheral blood. Receptors were obtained from a woman older than 75 with acute or convalescent COVID-19. CDR3s include the opening cysteine and the closing phenylalanine or tryptophan. A D gene is named only where the DNA matches it firmly. Expanded clones are given a class, and other clones once, few, many or no size at all.

D gene | clone size | J gene | V gene | CDR3 DNA | CDR3 protein
. | few | TRBJ1-1 | TRBV6-5 | TGTGCCAGCAGTTATTCACTACCCGGGAACACTGAAGCTTTCTTT | CASSYSLPGNTEAFF
TRBD2 | . | TRBJ2-3 | TRBV15 | TGTGCCACCAGCAGAGGGGACGGGAGGTCAGATACGCAGTATTTT | CATSRGDGRSDTQYF
. | . | TRBJ2-3 | TRBV7-2 | TGTGCCAGCAGCCCCCGCGGCCAAGATACGCAGTATTTT | CASSPRGQDTQYF
. | . | TRBJ2-7 | TRBV7-2 | TGTGCCAGCAGCTTATCCCCAGGGGAAGGGTACGAGCAGTACTTC | CASSLSPGEGYEQYF
. | . | TRBJ2-3 | TRBV5-1 | TGCGCCAGTAACCCCGGGGAAAGCACAGATACGCAGTATTTT | CASNPGESTDTQYF
TRBD2 | . | TRBJ2-2 | TRBV19 | TGTGCCAGTAGTATGACTAGCGGGAGTTCGAACACCGGGGAGCTGTTTTTT | CASSMTSGSSNTGELFF
. | once | TRBJ1-2 | TRBV9 | TGTGCCAGCAGCGTAGATGACAGCCTATATGGGGGCTACACCTTC | CASSVDDSLYGGYTF
. | . | TRBJ1-5 | TRBV5-1 | TGCGCCAGCAGCTTGTCAGGAGGGGACAATCAGCCCCAGCATTTT | CASSLSGGDNQPQHF
. | few | TRBJ2-7 | TRBV7-2 | TGTGCCAGCAGCTTAGGGGGAGCTCTGAACTCCTACGAGCAGTACTTC | CASSLGGALNSYEQYF
TRBD1 | . | TRBJ2-7 | TRBV3-1/TRBV3-2 | TGTGCCAGCAGCCCCATAGAGTACGGGACAGCCAGCCTCTACGAGCAGTACTTC | CASSPIEYGTASLYEQYF
. | . | TRBJ2-7 | TRBV7-9 | TGTGCCAGCAGCAACGGGGGTATCTCCTACGAGCAGTACTTC | CASSNGGISYEQYF
TRBD2 | . | TRBJ2-5 | TRBV7-8 | TGTGCCAGCAGGGGACTAGCGGACACCCAGTACTTC | CASRGLADTQYF
. | few | TRBJ2-7 | TRBV13 | TGTGCCAGCAGGTACTACTACGAGCAGTACTTC | CASRYYYEQYF
. | . | TRBJ1-1 | TRBV28 | TGTGCCAGCAGTTTTTCCGGGGGTGGCACTGAAGCTTTCTTT | CASSFSGGGTEAFF
. | . | TRBJ1-1 | TRBV7-9 | TGTGCCAGCAGCAAGAGAGGTCCCAGGGGAAACACTGAAGCTTTCTTT | CASSKRGPRGNTEAFF
. | . | TRBJ2-2 | TRBV4-1 | TGCGCCAGCAGCCAAGTGAACCTAGCTACCACCGGGGAGCTGTTTTTT | CASSQVNLATTGELFF
TRBD2 | . | TRBJ2-1 | TRBV2 | TGTGCCAGCATACGGCGGGAGGCGGACAATGAGCAGTTCTTC | CASIRREADNEQFF
TRBD1 | . | TRBJ1-4 | TRBV14 | TGTGCCAGCCGACGACAGGGAAATAATGAAAAACTGTTTTTT | CASRRQGNNEKLFF
. | . | TRBJ1-1 | TRBV2 | TGTGCCAGCAGTGTAGAGCAGAACACTGAAGCTTTCTTT | CASSVEQNTEAFF
TRBD1 | . | TRBJ1-2 | TRBV19 | TGTGCCAGTAGTCTGCCTCCGGGACAGGGGGAGTATGGCTACACCTTC | CASSLPPGQGEYGYTF
. | . | TRBJ1-6 | TRBV27 | TGTGCCAGCAGTACACGGACAGCCAGCTCCTATAATTCACCCCTCCACTTT | CASSTRTASSYNSPLHF
TRBD1 | . | TRBJ2-7 | TRBV18 | TGTGCCAGCTCAGCACAGGGGGCCTACGAGCAGTACTTC | CASSAQGAYEQYF
. | . | TRBJ1-1 | TRBV11-3 | TGTGCCAGCAGCTTAGCCGCAAGGGACACGTATGGCGGTGAAGCTTTCTTT | CASSLAARDTYGGEAFF
. | . | TRBJ1-4 | TRBV5-8 | TGTGCCAGCAGCTTTCCTCCGGGAGGAGGGGGTGAAAAACTGTTTTTT | CASSFPPGGGGEKLFF
TRBD1 | . | TRBJ2-2 | TRBV5-4 | TGTGCCAGCACCCCAGGGGGACAGGGGTCCACCGGGGAGCTGTTTTTT | CASTPGGQGSTGELFF
. | . | TRBJ2-1 | TRBV7-3 | TGTGCCAGCAGCTTAAAGGGGGTTGGCAATGAGCAGTTCTTC | CASSLKGVGNEQFF
TRBD2 | . | TRBJ2-7 | TRBV2 | TGTGCCAGCTTCCGGACTAGCGTCGGCGAGCAGTACTTC | CASFRTSVGEQYF
TRBD1 | . | TRBJ2-1 | TRBV2 | TGTGCCAGCAGTCTGGGGACAGGGGACCATGAGCAGTTCTTC | CASSLGTGDHEQFF
. | . | TRBJ1-4 | TRBV5-1 | TGCGCCAGCAGCTTGGTCGGACAGAATGAAAAACTGTTTTTT | CASSLVGQNEKLFF
TRBD2 | . | TRBJ2-7 | TRBV5-4 | TGTGCCAGCAGCTTGGGCCTCCACCTAGCGGGGGAGCAGTACTTC | CASSLGLHLAGEQYF
TRBD2 | . | TRBJ2-6 | TRBV7-9 | TGTGCCAGCAGGGCTAGCGGCTCTGGGGCCAACGTCCTGACTTTC | CASRASGSGANVLTF
. | . | TRBJ1-4 | TRBV3-1/TRBV3-2 | TGTGCCAGCAGCCCGGCAGGGTCATACTCCGCTAATGAAAAACTGTTTTTT | CASSPAGSYSANEKLFF
. | . | TRBJ2-7 | TRBV10-3 | TGTGCCATAGGGGATTGGCAGGAGCACGGCGAGCAGTACTTC | CAIGDWQEHGEQYF
. | . | TRBJ1-4 | TRBV21-1 | TGTGCCAGCAGCAAAGTGTGGACACTTTCAACTAATGAAAAACTGTTTTTT | CASSKVWTLSTNEKLFF
. | . | TRBJ1-6 | TRBV25-1 | TGTGCCAGCAGTGGAGGACATGGTACCTCACCCCTCCACTTT | CASSGGHGTSPLHF
. | . | TRBJ2-3 | TRBV5-1 | TGCGCCAGCAGCTTAGGGGGGAGGGCCGGAGATACGCAGTATTTT | CASSLGGRAGDTQYF
TRBD1 | . | TRBJ2-1 | TRBV6-5 | TGTGCCAGCTTGGGCCGACAGGGGGCGGGAAAGTTCTTC | CASLGRQGAGKFF
. | . | TRBJ1-1 | TRBV27 | TGTGCCAGCAGCCGGGGACTCTCTGGGGAAGCTTTCTTT | CASSRGLSGEAFF
TRBD1 | . | TRBJ2-7 | TRBV19 | TGTGCCAGTAGTCCCGGGACAGGGGTGGGCGAGCAGTACTTC | CASSPGTGVGEQYF
. | once | TRBJ2-7 | TRBV7-8 | TGTGCCAGCAGCCTGATCGGGATTGGGTCTGTCGAGCAGTACTTC | CASSLIGIGSVEQYF
TRBD1 | few | TRBJ1-4 | TRBV7-8 | TGTGCCAGCAGCTTACGGGACAGGGTTCTAAAGGGTGAAAAACTGTTTTTT | CASSLRDRVLKGEKLFF
TRBD1 | . | TRBJ1-2 | TRBV20-1 | TGCAGTGCCAGTACTACCAACAGGGGGCAGGTCTATGGCTACACCTTC | CSASTTNRGQVYGYTF
TRBD2 | . | TRBJ2-1 | TRBV7-2 | TGTGCCAGCAGCTTAGAGGGGACTAGCTCCTACAATGAGCAGTTCTTC | CASSLEGTSSYNEQFF
TRBD1 | few | TRBJ1-2 | TRBV4-2 | TGTGCCAGCAGCCCTCCGACAGGGGAGTTCGGCTACACCTTC | CASSPPTGEFGYTF
TRBD2 | . | TRBJ2-7 | TRBV10-3 | TGTGCCATCAGCCAGCGGGGGGCCATCCACGAGCAGTACTTC | CAISQRGAIHEQYF
TRBD1 | . | TRBJ2-7 | TRBV7-9 | TGTGCCAGCAGCGGGGGACAGGAGTATAGCGGGCAGTACTTC | CASSGGQEYSGQYF
TRBD2 | once | TRBJ2-5 | TRBV2 | TGTGCCAGCAGTACGGGGACTAGCGGTCCTAAGGTAGAGACCCAGTACTTC | CASSTGTSGPKVETQYF
. | . | TRBJ2-5 | TRBV5-4 | TGTGCCAGCAGCCCGGTGAGCCACCAAGAGACCCAGTACTTC | CASSPVSHQETQYF
. | . | TRBJ1-3 | TRBV5-6 | TGTGCCAGCAGCTCGGTGGACACCATATATTTT | CASSSVDTIYF
TRBD2 | . | TRBJ2-7 | TRBV5-7 | TGTGCCAGCAGCTTGTGGGCTGAGCGGGAGAAGTCCTCCGAGCAGTACTTC | CASSLWAEREKSSEQYF
TRBD2 | . | TRBJ2-1 | TRBV3-1/TRBV3-2 | TGTGCCAGCAGCCAATTCCCCCGGCCTGGGCTAGCGGCTAGCAATGAGCAGTTCTTC | CASSQFPRPGLAASNEQFF
TRBD2 | . | TRBJ2-1 | TRBV7-3 | TGTGCCAGCAGCCCGGGACTAGCGGGAGCCAATGAGCAGTTCTTC | CASSPGLAGANEQFF
. | few | TRBJ2-5 | TRBV2 | TGTGCCAGCAGTATAAGGACAGCGGCGAGTGCGACCCAGTACTTC | CASSIRTAASATQYF
TRBD1 | few | TRBJ1-2 | TRBV27 | TGTGCCAGCAGTCCCGGGACAGGGAGGAGTGGCTACACCTTC | CASSPGTGRSGYTF
TRBD2 | . | TRBJ2-5 | TRBV7-2 | TGTGCCAGCAGCCAAGGACTAGCGGGGGGGTCAGGGACCCAGTACTTC | CASSQGLAGGSGTQYF
. | . | TRBJ1-2 | TRBV5-5 | TGTGCCAGCAGCTTACAAGCTAGCTATGGCTACACCTTC | CASSLQASYGYTF
. | . | TRBJ2-3 | TRBV7-2 | TGTGCCAGCAGCTTAAGCGGCGCGGATACGCAGTATTTT | CASSLSGADTQYF